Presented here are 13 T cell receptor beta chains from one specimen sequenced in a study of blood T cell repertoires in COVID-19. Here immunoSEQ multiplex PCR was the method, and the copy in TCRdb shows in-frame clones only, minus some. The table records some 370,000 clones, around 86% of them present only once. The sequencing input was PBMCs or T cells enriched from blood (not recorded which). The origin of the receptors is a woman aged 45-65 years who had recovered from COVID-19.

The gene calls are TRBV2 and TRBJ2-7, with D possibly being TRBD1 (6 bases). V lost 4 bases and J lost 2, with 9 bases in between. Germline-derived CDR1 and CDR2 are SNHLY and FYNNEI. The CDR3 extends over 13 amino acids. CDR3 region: CASSGGTTYEQYF. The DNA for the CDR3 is TGTGCCAGCAGTGGTGGGACAACCTACGAGCAGTACTTC.

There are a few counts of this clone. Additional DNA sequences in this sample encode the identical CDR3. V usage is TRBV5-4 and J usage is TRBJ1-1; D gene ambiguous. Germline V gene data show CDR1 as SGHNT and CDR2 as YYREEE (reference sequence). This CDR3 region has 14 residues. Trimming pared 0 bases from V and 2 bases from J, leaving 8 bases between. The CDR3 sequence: CASSLGSVNTEAFF. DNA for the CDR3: TGTGCCAGCAGCTTGGGTTCAGTAAACACTGAAGCTTTCTTT.

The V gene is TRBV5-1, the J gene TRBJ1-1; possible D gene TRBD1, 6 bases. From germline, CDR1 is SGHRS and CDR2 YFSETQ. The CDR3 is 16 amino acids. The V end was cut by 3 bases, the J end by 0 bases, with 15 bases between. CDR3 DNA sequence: TGCGCCAGCAGCTCTAGCGGGGGGCGGATGAACACTGAAGCTTTCTTT. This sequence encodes CASSSSGGRMNTEAFF.

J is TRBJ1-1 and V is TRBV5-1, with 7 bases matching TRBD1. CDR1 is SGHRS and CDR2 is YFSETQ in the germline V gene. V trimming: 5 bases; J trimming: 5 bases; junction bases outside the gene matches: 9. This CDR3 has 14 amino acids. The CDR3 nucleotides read TGCGCCAGCAGTGAGCAGGGGGTGGGAACTGAAGCTTTCTTT. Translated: CASSEQGVGTEAFF.

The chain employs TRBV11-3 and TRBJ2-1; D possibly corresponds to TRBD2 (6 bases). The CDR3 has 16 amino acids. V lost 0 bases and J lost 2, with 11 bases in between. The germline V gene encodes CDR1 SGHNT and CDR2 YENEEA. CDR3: CASSLDVAGPYNEQFF. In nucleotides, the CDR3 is TGTGCCAGCAGCTTAGACGTTGCGGGACCCTACAATGAGCAGTTCTTC.

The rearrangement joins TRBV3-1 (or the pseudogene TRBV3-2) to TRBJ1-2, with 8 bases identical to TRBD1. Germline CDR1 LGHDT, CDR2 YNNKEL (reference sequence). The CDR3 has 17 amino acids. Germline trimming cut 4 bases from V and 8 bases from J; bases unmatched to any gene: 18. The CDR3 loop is CASSLTRTGYQYTGYTF. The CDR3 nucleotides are TGTGCCAGCAGCCTCACTCGGACAGGGTATCAATATACGGGCTACACCTTC.

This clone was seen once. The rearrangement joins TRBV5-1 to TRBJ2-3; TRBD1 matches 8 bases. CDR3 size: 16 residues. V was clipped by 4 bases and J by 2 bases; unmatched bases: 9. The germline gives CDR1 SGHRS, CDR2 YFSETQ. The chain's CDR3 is CASSPQGAPITDTQYF. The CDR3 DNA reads TGCGCCAGCAGCCCGCAGGGGGCACCTATCACAGATACGCAGTATTTT.

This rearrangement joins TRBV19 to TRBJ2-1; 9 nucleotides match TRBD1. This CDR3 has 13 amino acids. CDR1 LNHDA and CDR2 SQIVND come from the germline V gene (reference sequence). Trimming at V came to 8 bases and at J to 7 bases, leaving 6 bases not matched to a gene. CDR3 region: CASRGDRANEQFF. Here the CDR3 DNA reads TGTGCCAGTCGGGGGGACAGGGCGAATGAGCAGTTCTTC.

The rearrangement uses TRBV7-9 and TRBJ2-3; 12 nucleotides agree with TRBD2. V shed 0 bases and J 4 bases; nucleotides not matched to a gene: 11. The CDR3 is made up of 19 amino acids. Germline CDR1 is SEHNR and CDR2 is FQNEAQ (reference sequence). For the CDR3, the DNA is TGTGCCAGCAGCTTAGCCCATCGGCTAGCGGGAGGGTACCCAGATACGCAGTATTTT. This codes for CASSLAHRLAGGYPDTQYF.

CDR3: CASSFGQGLAERGEQFF. DNA of the CDR3: TGTGCCAGCAGCTTTGGACAGGGGCTAGCGGAAAGAGGTGAGCAGTTCTTC. The rearrangement joins TRBV7-2 to TRBJ2-1; 9 positions match TRBD1. V was pared by 3 bases and J by 9 bases, with 15 bases of the junction left unmatched. This CDR3 contains 17 residues. The V gene's germline CDR1 is SGHTA and CDR2 FQGNSA.

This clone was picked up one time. The CDR3 here is CASSLGLAGTQETQYF. CDR3 bases: TGCGCCAGCAGCCTGGGACTAGCGGGTACACAAGAGACCCAGTACTTC. V and J are TRBV5-1 and TRBJ2-5; 12 positions match TRBD2. The V gene end was trimmed by 4 bases and the J gene end by 2 bases; junction bases not matched to a gene: 6. This CDR3 has 16 residues. The V gene's germline CDR1 is SGHRS and CDR2 YFSETQ.

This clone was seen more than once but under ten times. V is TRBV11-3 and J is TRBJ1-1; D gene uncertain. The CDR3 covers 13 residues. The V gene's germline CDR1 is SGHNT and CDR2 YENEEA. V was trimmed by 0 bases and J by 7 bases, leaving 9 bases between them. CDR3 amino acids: CASSLDRGDEAFF. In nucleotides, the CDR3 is TGTGCCAGCAGCTTAGACCGCGGGGATGAAGCTTTCTTT. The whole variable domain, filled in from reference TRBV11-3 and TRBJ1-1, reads EAGVVQSPRYKIIEKKQPVAFWCNPISGHNTLYWYLQNLGQGPELLIRYENEEAVDDSQLPKDRFSAERLKGVDSTLKIQPAELGDSAVYLCASSLDRGDEAFFGQGTRLTVV.

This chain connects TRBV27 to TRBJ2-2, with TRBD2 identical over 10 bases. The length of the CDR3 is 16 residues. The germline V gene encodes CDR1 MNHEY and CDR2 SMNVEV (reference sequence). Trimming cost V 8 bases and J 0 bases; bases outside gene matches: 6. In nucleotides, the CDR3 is TGTGCCAGCTGGCCTAGCGGGGGAACGAACACCGGGGAGCTGTTTTTT. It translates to CASWPSGGTNTGELFF.